This T cell receptor beta chain was profiled in a study of blood T cell repertoires in COVID-19. About the study: The origin of the acute and convalescent COVID-19 samples was the United States, Italy and Spain. PBMCs, B-cell-depleted T cells, or T cells were the source of the cDNA or gDNA that made up the material.

This CDR3 has 15 residues. Per germline, CDR1 SGHAT and CDR2 FQNNGV. With 5 bases removed from V and 8 bases from J, the gap between germline ends came to 18 bases. In the authors' workflow: Amplification of reference gene primers provided the estimated nucleated cell counts. Only in-frame clones appear in the TCRdb table, and some are missing; sequencing was by immunoSEQ multiplex PCR. That table supplies the V and J calls and clone size; D and trimming were determined from the DNA. The data show 50,000 to 70,000 clones, around 83% seen once. The sample comprised peripheral blood. This chain joins TRBV11-2 and TRBJ2-2; D is unclear. The receptor was derived from a woman aged 60 to 75 with acute or convalescent COVID-19. CDR3 loop: CASSQGLVFAGELFF. CDR3 nucleotide sequence: TGTGCCAGCAGCCAAGGCCTAGTTTTCGCGGGGGAGCTGTTTTTT.